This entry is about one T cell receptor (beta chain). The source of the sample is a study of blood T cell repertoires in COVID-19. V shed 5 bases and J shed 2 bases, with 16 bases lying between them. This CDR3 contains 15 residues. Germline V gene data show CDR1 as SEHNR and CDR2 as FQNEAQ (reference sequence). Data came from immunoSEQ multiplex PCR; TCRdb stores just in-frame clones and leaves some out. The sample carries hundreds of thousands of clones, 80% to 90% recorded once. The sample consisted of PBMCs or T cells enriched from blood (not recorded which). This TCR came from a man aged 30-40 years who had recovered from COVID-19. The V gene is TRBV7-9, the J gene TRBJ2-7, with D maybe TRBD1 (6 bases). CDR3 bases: TGTGCCAGCAGCACGCAAACAGGGTCCCCCTACGAGCAGTACTTC. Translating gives CASSTQTGSPYEQYF.